Listed below are T cell receptor beta chains from one sample, sequenced in a study of blood T cell repertoires in COVID-19. Profiled with immunoSEQ multiplex PCR; TCRdb holds only in-frame clones, not every one. The data show some 100,000 clones, over 75% seen once. The sequenced sample was peripheral blood. The source of these receptors is a woman in her twenties or thirties with acute or convalescent COVID-19. CDR3s include the opening cysteine and the closing phenylalanine or tryptophan. Fields, in order: D gene, J gene, clone size, V gene, CDR3 DNA, CDR3 protein. D genes are given only for firm matches. Clone size is given for some rows only: seen once, a few or many times, or a class if the clone is expanded.

d_call: TRBD1
j_call: TRBJ1-1
clone_size: once
v_call: TRBV5-1
cdr3_nt: TGCGCCAGCAGCTTAGGGCAATCGGACAGGGTTACTGAAGCTTTCTTT
cdr3_aa: CASSLGQSDRVTEAFF

d_call: -
j_call: TRBJ1-6
clone_size: once
v_call: TRBV6-6
cdr3_nt: TGTGCCAGCAGCCGGGACACGGATAATTCACCCCTCCACTTT
cdr3_aa: CASSRDTDNSPLHF

d_call: -
j_call: TRBJ1-4
clone_size: -
v_call: TRBV13
cdr3_nt: TGTGCCAGCAGGGGTCGGGGTTTTTCTAATGAAAAACTGTTTTTT
cdr3_aa: CASRGRGFSNEKLFF

d_call: -
j_call: TRBJ1-6
clone_size: -
v_call: TRBV2
cdr3_nt: TGTGCCAGAAAACAGTCTCTGACTTCACCCCTCCACTTT
cdr3_aa: CARKQSLTSPLHF

d_call: -
j_call: TRBJ2-1
clone_size: -
v_call: TRBV7-9
cdr3_nt: TGTGCCAGCAGCTCCTCTCGGGGGGCAGGGTACAATGAGCAGTTCTTC
cdr3_aa: CASSSSRGAGYNEQFF

d_call: -
j_call: TRBJ1-2
clone_size: few
v_call: TRBV6-5
cdr3_nt: TGTGCCAGCCGACGAACCCACGGGGATGGCTACACCTTC
cdr3_aa: CASRRTHGDGYTF

d_call: TRBD1
j_call: TRBJ1-5
clone_size: -
v_call: TRBV9
cdr3_nt: TGTGCCAGCAGCGCCGGACAGGGGGATCATCAGCCCCAGCATTTT
cdr3_aa: CASSAGQGDHQPQHF

d_call: -
j_call: TRBJ2-7
clone_size: -
v_call: TRBV18
cdr3_nt: TGTGCCAGCTCACCACCCCAGATCTACGAGCAGTACTTC
cdr3_aa: CASSPPQIYEQYF

d_call: TRBD1
j_call: TRBJ2-2
clone_size: few
v_call: TRBV12-5
cdr3_nt: TGTGCTAGTCTCCCCGGGACAGGGAGGAACACCGGGGAGCTGTTTTTT
cdr3_aa: CASLPGTGRNTGELFF

d_call: -
j_call: TRBJ2-1
clone_size: -
v_call: TRBV30
cdr3_nt: TGTGCCTGGCTCAGGTCCTACAATGAGCAGTTCTTC
cdr3_aa: CAWLRSYNEQFF

d_call: TRBD1
j_call: TRBJ1-6
clone_size: once
v_call: TRBV27
cdr3_nt: TGTGCCAGCAGTCCATGGACAGGGGCTGAGAATTCACCCCTCCACTTT
cdr3_aa: CASSPWTGAENSPLHF

d_call: -
j_call: TRBJ1-4
clone_size: -
v_call: TRBV5-1
cdr3_nt: TGCGCCAGCAGCTTGCAGGGATATAATGAAAAACTGTTTTTT
cdr3_aa: CASSLQGYNEKLFF